The entry that follows covers one T cell receptor (beta chain) sequence. Germline V gene data show CDR1 as SGHNT and CDR2 as YYREEE (reference sequence). The CDR3 has 14 amino acids. Trimming stripped 3 bases from V and 0 bases from J, with 8 bases between. The run of the v3.0 immunoSEQ assay was at survey level. Sequenced by immunoSEQ multiplex PCR; TCRdb stores in-frame clones only, minus some. The table shows more than 20,000 clones, with approximately 80% occurring only once. This entry is derived from a study of long-term antiretroviral therapy in people with HIV. This TCR derives from a man between 18 and 35 years old with HIV. Sample: unsorted PBMCs, taken around 4 years after starting antiretroviral therapy. The chain employs TRBV5-4 and TRBJ2-3; D is undetermined. CDR3 loop: CASSSSTSTDTQYF. CDR3 in DNA: TGTGCCAGCAGCTCGAGTACTAGCACAGATACGCAGTATTTT.